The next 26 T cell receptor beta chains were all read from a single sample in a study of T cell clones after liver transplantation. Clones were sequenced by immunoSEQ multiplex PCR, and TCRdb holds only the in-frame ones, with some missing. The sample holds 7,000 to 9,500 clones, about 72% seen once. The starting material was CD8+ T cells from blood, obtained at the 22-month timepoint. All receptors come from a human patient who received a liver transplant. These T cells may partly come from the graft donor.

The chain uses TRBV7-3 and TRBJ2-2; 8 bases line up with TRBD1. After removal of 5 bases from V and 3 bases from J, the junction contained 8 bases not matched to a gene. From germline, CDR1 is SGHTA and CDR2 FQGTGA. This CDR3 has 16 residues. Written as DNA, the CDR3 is TGTGCCAGCAGCCATCCAGGGGGCGCGGACACCGGGGAGCTGTTTTTT. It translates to CASSHPGGADTGELFF.

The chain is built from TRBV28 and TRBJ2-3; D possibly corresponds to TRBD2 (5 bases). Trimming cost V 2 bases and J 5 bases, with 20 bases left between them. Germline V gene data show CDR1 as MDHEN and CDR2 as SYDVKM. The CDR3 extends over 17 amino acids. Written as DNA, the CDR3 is TGTGCCAGCAGTTTAGAGGGAGAAGGTCTCGTTGGAGATACGCAGTATTTT. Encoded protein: CASSLEGEGLVGDTQYF.

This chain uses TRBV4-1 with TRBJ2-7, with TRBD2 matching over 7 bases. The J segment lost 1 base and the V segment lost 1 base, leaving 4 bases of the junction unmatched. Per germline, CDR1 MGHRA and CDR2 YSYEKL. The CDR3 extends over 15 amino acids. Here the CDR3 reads CASSQGTRPSYEQYF. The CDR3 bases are TGCGCCAGCAGCCAAGGGACTAGACCTTCCTACGAGCAGTACTTC.

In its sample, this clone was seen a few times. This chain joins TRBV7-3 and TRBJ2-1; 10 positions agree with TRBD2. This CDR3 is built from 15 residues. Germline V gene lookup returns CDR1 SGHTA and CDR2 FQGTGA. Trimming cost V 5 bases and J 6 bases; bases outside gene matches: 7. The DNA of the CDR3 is TGTGCCAGCAGCGACAAGCGGGGGGGCTTCAATGAGCAGTTCTTC. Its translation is CASSDKRGGFNEQFF.

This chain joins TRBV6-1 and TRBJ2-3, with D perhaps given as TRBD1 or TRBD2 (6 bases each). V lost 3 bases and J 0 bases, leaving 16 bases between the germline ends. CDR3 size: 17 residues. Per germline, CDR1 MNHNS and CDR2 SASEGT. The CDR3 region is CASSDAWGAPSTDTQYF. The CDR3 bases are TGTGCCAGCAGTGACGCCTGGGGGGCACCTAGCACAGATACGCAGTATTTT.

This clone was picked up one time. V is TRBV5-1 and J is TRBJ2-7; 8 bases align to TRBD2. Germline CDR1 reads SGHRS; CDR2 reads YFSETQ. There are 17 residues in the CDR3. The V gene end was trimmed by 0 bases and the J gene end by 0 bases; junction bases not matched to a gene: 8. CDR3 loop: CASSLGTAGGNSYEQYF. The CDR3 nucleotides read TGCGCCAGCAGCTTGGGTACGGCGGGGGGCAACTCCTACGAGCAGTACTTC.

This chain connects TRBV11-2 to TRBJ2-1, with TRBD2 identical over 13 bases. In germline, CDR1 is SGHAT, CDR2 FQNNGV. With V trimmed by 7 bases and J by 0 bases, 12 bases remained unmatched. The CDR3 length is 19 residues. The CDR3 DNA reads TGTGCCAGCACCGGATGGACTAGCGGGGGCCTTAGCTCCTACAATGAGCAGTTCTTC. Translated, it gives CASTGWTSGGLSSYNEQFF.

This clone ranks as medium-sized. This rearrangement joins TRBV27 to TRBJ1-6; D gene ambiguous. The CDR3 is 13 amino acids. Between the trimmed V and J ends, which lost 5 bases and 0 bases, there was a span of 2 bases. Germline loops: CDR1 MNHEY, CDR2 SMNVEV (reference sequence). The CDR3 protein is CASSPSYNSPLHF. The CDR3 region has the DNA TGTGCCAGCAGTCCCTCCTATAATTCACCCCTCCACTTT.

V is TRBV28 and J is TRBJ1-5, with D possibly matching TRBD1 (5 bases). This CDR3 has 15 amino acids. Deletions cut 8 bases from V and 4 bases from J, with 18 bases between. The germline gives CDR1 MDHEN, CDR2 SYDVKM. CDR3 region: CASLGRVAVNQPQHF. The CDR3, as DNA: TGTGCCAGCCTTGGCAGGGTAGCCGTAAATCAGCCCCAGCATTTT.

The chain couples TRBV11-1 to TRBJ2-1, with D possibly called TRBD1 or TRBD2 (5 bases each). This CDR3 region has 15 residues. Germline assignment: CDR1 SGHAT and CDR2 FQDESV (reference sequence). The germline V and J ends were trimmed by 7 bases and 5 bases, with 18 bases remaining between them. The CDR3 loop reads CASNPGTFSNNEQFF. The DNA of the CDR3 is TGTGCCAGCAACCCCGGGACCTTCTCGAACAATGAGCAGTTCTTC.

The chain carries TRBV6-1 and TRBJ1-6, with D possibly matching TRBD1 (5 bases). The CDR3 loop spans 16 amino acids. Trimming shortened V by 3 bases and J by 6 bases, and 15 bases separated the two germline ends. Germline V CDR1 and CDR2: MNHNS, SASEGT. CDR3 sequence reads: CASSDYIGAFNSPLHF. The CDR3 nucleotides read TGTGCCAGCAGTGATTACATAGGGGCCTTTAATTCACCCCTCCACTTT.

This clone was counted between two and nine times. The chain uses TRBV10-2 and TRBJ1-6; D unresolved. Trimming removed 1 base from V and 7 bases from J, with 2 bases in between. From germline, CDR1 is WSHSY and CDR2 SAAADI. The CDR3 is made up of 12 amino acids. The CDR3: CASSEWNSPLHF. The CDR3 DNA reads TGCGCCAGCAGTGAGTGGAATTCACCCCTCCACTTT.

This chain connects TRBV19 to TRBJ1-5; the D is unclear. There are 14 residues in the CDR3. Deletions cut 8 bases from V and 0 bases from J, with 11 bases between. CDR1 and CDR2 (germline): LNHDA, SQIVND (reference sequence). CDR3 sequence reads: CASRESYSNQPQHF. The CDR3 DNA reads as TGTGCCAGTCGGGAGTCTTATAGCAATCAGCCCCAGCATTTT.

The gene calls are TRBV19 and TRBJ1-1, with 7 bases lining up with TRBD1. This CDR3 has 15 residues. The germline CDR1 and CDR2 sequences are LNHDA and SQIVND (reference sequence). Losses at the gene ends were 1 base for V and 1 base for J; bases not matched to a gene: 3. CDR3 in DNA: TGTGCCAGTAGTATAGTAGGGGGCTCGAACACTGAAGCTTTCTTT. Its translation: CASSIVGGSNTEAFF.

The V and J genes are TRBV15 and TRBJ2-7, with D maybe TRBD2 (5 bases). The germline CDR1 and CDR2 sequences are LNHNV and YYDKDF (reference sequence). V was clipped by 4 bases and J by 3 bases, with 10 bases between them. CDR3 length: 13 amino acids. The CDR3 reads CATSTEGVYEQYF. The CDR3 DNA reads TGTGCCACCAGCACTGAGGGAGTCTACGAGCAGTACTTC.

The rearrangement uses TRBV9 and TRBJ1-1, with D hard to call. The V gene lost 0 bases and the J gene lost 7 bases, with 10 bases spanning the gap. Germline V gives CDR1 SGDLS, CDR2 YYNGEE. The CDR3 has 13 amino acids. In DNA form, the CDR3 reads TGTGCCAGCAGCGTAGTTCCGGGCCTTGAAGCTTTCTTT. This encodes CASSVVPGLEAFF.

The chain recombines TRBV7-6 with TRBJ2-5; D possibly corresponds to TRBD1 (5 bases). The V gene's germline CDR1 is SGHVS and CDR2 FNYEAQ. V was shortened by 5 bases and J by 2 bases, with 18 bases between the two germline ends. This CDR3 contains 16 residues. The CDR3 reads CASSPNALGLQETQYF. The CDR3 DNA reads TGTGCCAGCAGCCCCAACGCCCTGGGGCTGCAAGAGACCCAGTACTTC. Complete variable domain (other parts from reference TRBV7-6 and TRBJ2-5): GAGVSQSPRYKVTKRGQDVALRCDPISGHVSLYWYRQALGQGPEFLTYFNYEAQQDKSGLPNDRFSAERPEGSISTLTIQRTEQRDSAMYRCASSPNALGLQETQYFGPGTRLLVL.

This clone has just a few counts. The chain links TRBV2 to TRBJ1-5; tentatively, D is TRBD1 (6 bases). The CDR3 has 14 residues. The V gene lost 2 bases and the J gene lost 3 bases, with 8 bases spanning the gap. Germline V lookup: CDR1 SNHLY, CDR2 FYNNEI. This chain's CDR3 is CASSEWGPNQPQHF. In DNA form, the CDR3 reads TGTGCCAGCAGTGAATGGGGGCCCAATCAGCCCCAGCATTTT. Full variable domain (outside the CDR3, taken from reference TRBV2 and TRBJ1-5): EPEVTQTPSHQVTQMGQEVILRCVPISNHLYFYWYRQILGQKVEFLVSFYNNEISEKSEIFDDQFSVERPDGSNFTLKIRSTKLEDSAMYFCASSEWGPNQPQHFGDGTRLSIL.

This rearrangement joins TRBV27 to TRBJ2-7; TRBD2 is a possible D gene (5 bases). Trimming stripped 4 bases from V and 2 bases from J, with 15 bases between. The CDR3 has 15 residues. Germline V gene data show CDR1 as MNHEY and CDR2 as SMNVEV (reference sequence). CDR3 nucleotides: TGTGCCAGCAGTTGGTGGTTAGGAGGACCCTACGAGCAGTACTTC. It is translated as CASSWWLGGPYEQYF.

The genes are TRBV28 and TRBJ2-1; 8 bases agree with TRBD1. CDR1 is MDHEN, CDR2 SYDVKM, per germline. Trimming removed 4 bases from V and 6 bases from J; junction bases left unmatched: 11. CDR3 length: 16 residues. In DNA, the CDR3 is TGTGCCAGCAGTTCCCCGGACAGGGTACCTCGCAATGAGCAGTTCTTC. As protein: CASSSPDRVPRNEQFF.

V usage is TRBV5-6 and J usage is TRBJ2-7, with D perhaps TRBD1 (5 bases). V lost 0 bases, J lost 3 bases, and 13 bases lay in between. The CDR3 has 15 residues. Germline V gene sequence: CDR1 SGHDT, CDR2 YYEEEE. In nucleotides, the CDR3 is TGTGCCAGCAGCTTGGTTTCGACAGCCTACTACGAGCAGTACTTC. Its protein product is CASSLVSTAYYEQYF.

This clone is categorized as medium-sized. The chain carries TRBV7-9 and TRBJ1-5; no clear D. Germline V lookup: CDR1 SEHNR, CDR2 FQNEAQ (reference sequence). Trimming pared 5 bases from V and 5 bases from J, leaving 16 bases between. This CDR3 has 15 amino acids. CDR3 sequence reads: CASSRTEGGDQPQHF. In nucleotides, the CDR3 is TGTGCCAGCAGCCGAACGGAGGGCGGGGATCAGCCCCAGCATTTT.

CDR3 in DNA: TGCGCCAGCAGCCAAGTGGAAGCGGGGGGGGAGACAGATACGCAGTATTTT. This encodes CASSQVEAGGETDTQYF. V and J are TRBV4-1 and TRBJ2-3, with TRBD2 matching over 10 bases. The CDR3 has 17 residues. CDR1 and CDR2 from the germline V gene are MGHRA and YSYEKL. Losses at the gene ends were 1 base for V and 3 bases for J; bases not matched to a gene: 7.

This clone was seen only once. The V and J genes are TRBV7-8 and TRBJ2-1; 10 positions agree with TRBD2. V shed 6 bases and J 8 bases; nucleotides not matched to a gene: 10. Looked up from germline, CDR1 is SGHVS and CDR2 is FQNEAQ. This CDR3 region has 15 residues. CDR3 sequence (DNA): TGTGCCAGCAGGCAGGGGGCTAGCGGGGGCCATGAGCAGTTCTTC. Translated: CASRQGASGGHEQFF.

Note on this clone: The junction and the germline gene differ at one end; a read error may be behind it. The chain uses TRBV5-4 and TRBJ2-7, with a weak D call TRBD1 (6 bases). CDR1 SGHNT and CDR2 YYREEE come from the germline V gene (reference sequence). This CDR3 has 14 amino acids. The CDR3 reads CASSPIQGLYEQYF. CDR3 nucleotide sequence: TGCGCCAGCAGCCCGATACAGGGTTTATACGAGCAGTACTTC.

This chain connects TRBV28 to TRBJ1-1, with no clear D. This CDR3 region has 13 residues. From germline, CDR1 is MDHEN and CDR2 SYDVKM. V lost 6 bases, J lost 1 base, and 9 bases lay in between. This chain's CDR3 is CASSRGENTEAFF. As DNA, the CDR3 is TGTGCCAGCAGCCGCGGGGAGAACACTGAAGCTTTCTTT.